Included here is one T cell receptor (beta chain) sequence, with context. Its matching antigen is unknown. The table came from immunoSEQ multiplex PCR; TCRdb's copy has only in-frame clones and leaves some out. The repertoire holds about 98,000 clones, 93% seen once, with 0.26% in the top ten. This entry comes from a study of OX40 agonist ivuxolimab in advanced cancers. Study-level background: Ivuxolimab, which patients received intravenously every 2 weeks, was dosed at 0.01 to 10 mg/kg. Study outcomes and limitations: Clonal expansion from baseline to week 6 occurred in both CD4+ and CD8+ T cells.

Enrollment shut out patients with autoimmune disease history or systemic immunosuppression. Samples of blood were obtained at baseline, on cycle 4 day 1, and on cycle 7 day 1. This receptor was taken from an adult with an advanced solid tumor such as melanoma, head and neck, liver or kidney cancer. Source: CD4+ or CD8+ T cells sorted from blood, taken in a trial of the OX40 agonist ivuxolimab.

The CDR3 nucleotides are TGTGCCAGCAGCGTAGGCCCTCCGTGGACGAACACTGAAGCTTTCTTT. This gives the protein CASSVGPPWTNTEAFF. The V gene is TRBV9, the J gene TRBJ1-1, with D unclear. The V end lost 0 bases, the J end lost 1 base, and 13 bases lay between the germline ends. This CDR3 spans 16 amino acids. Germline CDR1 and CDR2: SGDLS and YYNGEE.